This TCR beta chain was recovered during a study of regulatory T cells in long-lasting Graves disease. Time point noted: newly diagnosed GD, antithyroid drugs for less than 3 months. Extracted PBMC RNA gave rise to the TCR library. Peripheral blood, at about 8.9 milliliters, went into EDTA tubes. In building TCR beta libraries, iRepertoire HTBI primers were used together with Arm-PCR of CDR3 regions. In TCRdb, the multiplex PCR reads were re-called with MiXCR into one record per CDR3 protein. The data contain approximately 540,000 distinct CDR3 sequences, about 12% of them singletons. Per germline, CDR1 PRHDT and CDR2 FYEKMQ (reference sequence). CDR3 length: 18 amino acids. After removal of 7 bases from V and 6 bases from J, the junction contained 20 bases not matched to a gene. These data were also reused for a study on T cells in Graves' hyperthyroidism and ophthalmopathy. As that report states: HTBI primers were used for first-round RT-PCR of the TCR CDR3. The model identified upcoming ophthalmopathy a median approximately six months ahead of onset.

The source was peripheral blood mononuclear cells (PBMCs), collected at new diagnosis, from a patient treated with antithyroid drugs. The TCR originated in a woman in her thirties with Graves disease. This rearrangement joins TRBV13 to TRBJ1-1; 10 bases are shared with TRBD1. As DNA, the CDR3 is TGTGCCAGCACCCAACACCGGGACAGGGGAGTGGAGGGGGCTGAAGCTTTCTTT. Translating gives CASTQHRDRGVEGAEAFF.